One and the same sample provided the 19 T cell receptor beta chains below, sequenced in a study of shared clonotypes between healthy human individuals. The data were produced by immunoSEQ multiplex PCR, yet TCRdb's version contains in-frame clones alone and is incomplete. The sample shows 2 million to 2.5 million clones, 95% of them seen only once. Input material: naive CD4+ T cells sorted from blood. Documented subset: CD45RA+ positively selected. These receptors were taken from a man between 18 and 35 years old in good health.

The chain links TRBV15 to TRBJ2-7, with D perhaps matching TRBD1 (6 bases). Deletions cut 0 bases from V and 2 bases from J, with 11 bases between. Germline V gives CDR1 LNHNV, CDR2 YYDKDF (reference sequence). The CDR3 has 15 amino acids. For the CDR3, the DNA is TGTGCCACCAGCAGAGATCACAGGGAGACCTACGAGCAGTACTTC. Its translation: CATSRDHRETYEQYF.

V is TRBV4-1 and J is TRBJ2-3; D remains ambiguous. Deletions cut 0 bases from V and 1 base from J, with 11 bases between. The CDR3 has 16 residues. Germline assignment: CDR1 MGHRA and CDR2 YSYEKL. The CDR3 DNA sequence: TGCGCCAGCAGCCAAGAGTGGTTGTACGGCACAGATACGCAGTATTTT. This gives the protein CASSQEWLYGTDTQYF.

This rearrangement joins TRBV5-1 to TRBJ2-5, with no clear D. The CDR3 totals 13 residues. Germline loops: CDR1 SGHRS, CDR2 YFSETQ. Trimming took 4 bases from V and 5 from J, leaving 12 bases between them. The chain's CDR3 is CASSGPDLETQYF. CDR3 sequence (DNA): TGCGCCAGCAGCGGACCGGATCTGGAGACCCAGTACTTC.

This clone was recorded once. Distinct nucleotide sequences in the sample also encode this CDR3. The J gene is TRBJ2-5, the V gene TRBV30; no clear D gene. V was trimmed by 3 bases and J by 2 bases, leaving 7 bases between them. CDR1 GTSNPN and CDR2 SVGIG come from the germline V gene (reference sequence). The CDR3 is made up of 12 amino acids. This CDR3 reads CAWSYRQETQYF. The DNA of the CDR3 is TGTGCCTGGAGCTACAGACAAGAGACCCAGTACTTC.

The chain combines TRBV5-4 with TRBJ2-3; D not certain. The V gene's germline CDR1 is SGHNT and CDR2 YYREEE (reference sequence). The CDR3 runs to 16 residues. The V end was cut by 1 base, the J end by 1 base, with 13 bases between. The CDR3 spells CASSLLGFPGTDTQYF. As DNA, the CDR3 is TGTGCCAGCAGCTTGTTGGGGTTTCCTGGCACAGATACGCAGTATTTT.

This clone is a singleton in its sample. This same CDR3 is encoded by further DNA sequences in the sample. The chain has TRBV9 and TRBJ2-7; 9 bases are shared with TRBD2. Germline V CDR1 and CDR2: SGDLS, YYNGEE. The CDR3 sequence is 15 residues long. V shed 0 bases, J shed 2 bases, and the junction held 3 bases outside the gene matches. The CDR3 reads CASSVEASGTYEQYF. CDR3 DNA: TGTGCCAGCAGCGTAGAGGCTAGCGGGACCTACGAGCAGTACTTC.

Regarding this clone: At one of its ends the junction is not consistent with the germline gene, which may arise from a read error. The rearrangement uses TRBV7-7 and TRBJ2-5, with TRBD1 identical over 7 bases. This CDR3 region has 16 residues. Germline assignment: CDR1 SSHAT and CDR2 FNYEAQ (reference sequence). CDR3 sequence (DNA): TGTGCTAGCAGCCCGCGACAGGGTACATACCAAGAGACCCAGTACTTC. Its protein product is CASSPRQGTYQETQYF. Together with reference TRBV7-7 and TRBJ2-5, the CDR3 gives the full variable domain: GAGVSQSPRYKVTKRGQDVTLRCDPISSHATLYWYQQALGQGPEFLTYFNYEAQPDKSGLPSDRFSAERPEGSISTLTIQRTEQRDSAMYRCASSPRQGTYQETQYFGPGTRLLVL.

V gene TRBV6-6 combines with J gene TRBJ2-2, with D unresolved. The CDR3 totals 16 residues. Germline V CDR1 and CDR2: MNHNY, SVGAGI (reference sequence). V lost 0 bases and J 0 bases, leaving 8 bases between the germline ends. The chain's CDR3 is CASSYSRQTNTGELFF. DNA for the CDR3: TGTGCCAGCAGTTACTCTAGGCAGACGAACACCGGGGAGCTGTTTTTT.

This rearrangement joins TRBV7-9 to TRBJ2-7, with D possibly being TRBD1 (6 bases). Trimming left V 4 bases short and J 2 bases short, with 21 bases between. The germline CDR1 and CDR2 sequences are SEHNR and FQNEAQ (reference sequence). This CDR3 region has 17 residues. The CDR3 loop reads CASSSLLQGRTAYEQYF. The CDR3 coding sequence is TGTGCCAGCAGCTCACTCCTCCAGGGAAGGACAGCCTACGAGCAGTACTTC.

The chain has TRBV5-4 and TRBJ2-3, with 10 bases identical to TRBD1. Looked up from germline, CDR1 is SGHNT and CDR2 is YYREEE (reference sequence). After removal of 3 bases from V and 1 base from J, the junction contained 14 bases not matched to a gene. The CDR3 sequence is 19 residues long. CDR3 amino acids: CASSSPPGQGKEGTDTQYF. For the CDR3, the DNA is TGTGCCAGCAGCTCCCCACCGGGACAGGGGAAGGAGGGCACAGATACGCAGTATTTT.

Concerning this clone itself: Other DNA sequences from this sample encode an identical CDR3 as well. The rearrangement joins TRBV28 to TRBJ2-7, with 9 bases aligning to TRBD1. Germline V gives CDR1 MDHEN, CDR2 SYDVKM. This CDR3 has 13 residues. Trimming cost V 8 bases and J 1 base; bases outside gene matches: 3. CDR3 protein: CASRTGVSYEQYF. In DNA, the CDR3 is TGTGCCAGCCGGACAGGGGTGTCCTACGAGCAGTACTTC.

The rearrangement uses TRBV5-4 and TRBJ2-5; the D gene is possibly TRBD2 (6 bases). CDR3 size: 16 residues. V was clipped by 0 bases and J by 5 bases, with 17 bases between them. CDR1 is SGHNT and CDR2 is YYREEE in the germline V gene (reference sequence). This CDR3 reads CASSLVSVRLAETQYF. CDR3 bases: TGTGCCAGCAGCTTGGTTTCCGTCAGGCTAGCGGAGACCCAGTACTTC.

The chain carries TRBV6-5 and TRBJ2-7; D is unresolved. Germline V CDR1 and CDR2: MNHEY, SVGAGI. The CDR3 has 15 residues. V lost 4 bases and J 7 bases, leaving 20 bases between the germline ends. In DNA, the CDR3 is TGTGCCAGCAGTTCAAGCGCCCGGCCTTCGAAGGAGCAGTACTTC. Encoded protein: CASSSSARPSKEQYF.

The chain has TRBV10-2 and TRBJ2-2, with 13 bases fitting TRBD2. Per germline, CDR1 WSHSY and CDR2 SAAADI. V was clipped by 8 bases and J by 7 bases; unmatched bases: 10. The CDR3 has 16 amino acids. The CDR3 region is CASGGLAGARSGELFF. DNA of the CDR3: TGCGCCAGCGGCGGACTAGCGGGAGCGAGGAGCGGGGAGCTGTTTTTT.

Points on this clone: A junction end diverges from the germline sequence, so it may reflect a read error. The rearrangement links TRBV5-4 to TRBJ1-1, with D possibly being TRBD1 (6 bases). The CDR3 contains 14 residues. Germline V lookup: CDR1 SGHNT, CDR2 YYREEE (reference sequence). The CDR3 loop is CASTLTGKNTEAFF. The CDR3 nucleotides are TGTGCCAGCACCTTGACAGGCAAGAACACTGAAGCTTTCTTT. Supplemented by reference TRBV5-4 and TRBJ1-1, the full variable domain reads ETGVTQSPTHLIKTRGQQVTLRCSSQSGHNTVSWYQQALGQGPQFIFQYYREEENGRGNFPPRFSGLQFPNYSSELNVNALELDDSALYLCASTLTGKNTEAFFGQGTRLTVV.

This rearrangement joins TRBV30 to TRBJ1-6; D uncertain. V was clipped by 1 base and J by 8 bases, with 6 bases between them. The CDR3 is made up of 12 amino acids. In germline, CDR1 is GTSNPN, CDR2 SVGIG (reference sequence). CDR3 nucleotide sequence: TGTGCCTGGAGTGGGAAAGATTCACCCCTCCACTTT. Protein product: CAWSGKDSPLHF.

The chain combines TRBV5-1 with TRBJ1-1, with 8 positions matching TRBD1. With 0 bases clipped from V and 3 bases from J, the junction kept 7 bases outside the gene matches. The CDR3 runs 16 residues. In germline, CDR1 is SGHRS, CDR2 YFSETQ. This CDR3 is CASSLGTGLDYTEAFF. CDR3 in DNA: TGCGCCAGCAGCTTGGGGACAGGGTTGGATTACACTGAAGCTTTCTTT.

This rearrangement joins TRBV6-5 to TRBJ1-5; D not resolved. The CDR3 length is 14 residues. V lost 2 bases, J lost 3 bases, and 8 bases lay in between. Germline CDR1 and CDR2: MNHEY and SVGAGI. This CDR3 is CASSYNQANQPQHF. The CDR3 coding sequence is TGTGCCAGCAGTTACAACCAAGCCAATCAGCCCCAGCATTTT.

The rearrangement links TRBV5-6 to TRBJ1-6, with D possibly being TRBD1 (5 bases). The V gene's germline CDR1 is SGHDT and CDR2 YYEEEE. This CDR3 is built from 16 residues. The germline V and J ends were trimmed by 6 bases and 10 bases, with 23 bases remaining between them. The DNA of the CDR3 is TGTGCCAGCACCTTTAGGGGCTACCGGGATACCTCACCCCTCCACTTT. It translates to CASTFRGYRDTSPLHF.